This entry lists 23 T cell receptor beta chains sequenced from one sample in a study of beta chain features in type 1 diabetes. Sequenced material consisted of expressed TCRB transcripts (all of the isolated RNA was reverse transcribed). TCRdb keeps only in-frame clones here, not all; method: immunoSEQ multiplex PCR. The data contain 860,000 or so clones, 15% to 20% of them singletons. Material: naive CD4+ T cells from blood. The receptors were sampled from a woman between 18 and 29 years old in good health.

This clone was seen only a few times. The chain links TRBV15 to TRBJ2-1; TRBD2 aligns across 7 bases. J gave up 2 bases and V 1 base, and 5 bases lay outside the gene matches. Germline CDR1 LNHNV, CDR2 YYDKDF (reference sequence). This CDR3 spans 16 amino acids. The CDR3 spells CATSRGTAGAYNEQFF. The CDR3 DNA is TGTGCCACCAGCAGAGGGACCGCGGGAGCCTACAATGAGCAGTTCTTC.

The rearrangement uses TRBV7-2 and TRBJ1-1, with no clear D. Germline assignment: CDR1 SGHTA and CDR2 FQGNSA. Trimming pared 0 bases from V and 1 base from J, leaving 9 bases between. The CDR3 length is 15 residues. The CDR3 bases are TGTGCCAGCAGCTTAGCCGATCGACAGAACACTGAAGCTTTCTTT. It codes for CASSLADRQNTEAFF. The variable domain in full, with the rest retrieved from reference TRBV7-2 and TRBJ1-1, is GAGVSQSPSNKVTEKGKDVELRCDPISGHTALYWYRQSLGQGLEFLIYFQGNSAPDKSGLPSDRFSAERTGGSVSTLTIQRTQQEDSAVYLCASSLADRQNTEAFFGQGTRLTVV.

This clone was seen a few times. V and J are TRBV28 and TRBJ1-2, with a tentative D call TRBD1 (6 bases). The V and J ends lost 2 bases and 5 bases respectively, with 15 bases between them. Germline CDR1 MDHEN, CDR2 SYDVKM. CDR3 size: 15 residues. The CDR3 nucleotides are TGTGCCAGCAGTTTAATGGGGGGCCTTTTATATGGCTACACCTTC. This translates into CASSLMGGLLYGYTF.

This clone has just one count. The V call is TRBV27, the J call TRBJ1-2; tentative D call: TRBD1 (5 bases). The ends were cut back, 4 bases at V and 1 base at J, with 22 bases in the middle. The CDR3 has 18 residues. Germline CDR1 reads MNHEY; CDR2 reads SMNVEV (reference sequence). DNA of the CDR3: TGTGCCAGCAGTTCCCACAACTACGACAGACGATTTAACTATGGCTACACCTTC. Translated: CASSSHNYDRRFNYGYTF.

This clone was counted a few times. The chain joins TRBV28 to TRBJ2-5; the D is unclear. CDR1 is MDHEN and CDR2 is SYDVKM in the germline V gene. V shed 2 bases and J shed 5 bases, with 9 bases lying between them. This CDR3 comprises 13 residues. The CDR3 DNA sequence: TGTGCCAGCAGTTTAACGTTATCTGAGACCCAGTACTTC. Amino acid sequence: CASSLTLSETQYF.

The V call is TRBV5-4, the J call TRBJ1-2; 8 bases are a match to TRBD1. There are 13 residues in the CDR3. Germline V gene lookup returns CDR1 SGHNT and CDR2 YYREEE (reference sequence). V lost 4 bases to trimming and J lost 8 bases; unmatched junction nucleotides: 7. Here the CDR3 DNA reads TGTGCCAGCAGCCTACAGGGGGTGCTCGGCTACACCTTC. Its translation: CASSLQGVLGYTF.

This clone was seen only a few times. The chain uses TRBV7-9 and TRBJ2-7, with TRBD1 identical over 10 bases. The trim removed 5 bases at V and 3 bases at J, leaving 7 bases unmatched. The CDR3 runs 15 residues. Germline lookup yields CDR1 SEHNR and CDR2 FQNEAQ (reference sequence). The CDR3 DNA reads TGTGCCAGCAGCCAGGGACAGGGGCCCCTCTACGAGCAGTACTTC. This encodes CASSQGQGPLYEQYF.

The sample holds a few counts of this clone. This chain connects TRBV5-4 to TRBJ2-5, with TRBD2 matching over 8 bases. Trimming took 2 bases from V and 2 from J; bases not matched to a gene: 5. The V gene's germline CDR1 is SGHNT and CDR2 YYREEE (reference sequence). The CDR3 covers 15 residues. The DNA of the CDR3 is TGTGCCAGCAGCTTACCGGGACTAGGACAAGAGACCCAGTACTTC. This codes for CASSLPGLGQETQYF.

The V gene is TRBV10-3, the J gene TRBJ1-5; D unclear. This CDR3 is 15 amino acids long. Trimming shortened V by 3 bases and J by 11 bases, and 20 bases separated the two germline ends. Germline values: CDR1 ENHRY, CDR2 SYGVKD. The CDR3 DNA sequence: TGTGCCATCAGTGAAAGAGAAGCCAGCCGTGTATCCCAGCATTTT. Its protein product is CAISEREASRVSQHF.

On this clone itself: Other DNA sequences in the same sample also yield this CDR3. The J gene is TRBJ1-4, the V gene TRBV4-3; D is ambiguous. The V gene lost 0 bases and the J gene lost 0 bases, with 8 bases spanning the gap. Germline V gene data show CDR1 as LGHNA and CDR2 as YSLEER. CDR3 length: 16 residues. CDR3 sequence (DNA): TGCGCCAGCAGCCAAGATGCGGCAGCAACTAATGAAAAACTGTTTTTT. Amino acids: CASSQDAAATNEKLFF.

CDR3 DNA: TGTGCCAGCAGCTTAGGGACTAGACGGGAGACCCAGTACTTC. Translating it yields CASSLGTRRETQYF. The rearrangement joins TRBV13 to TRBJ2-5; D might be TRBD2 (6 bases). V lost 0 bases, J lost 5 bases, and 10 bases lay in between. Per the germline V gene, CDR1 is PRHDT and CDR2 is FYEKMQ (reference sequence). The CDR3 loop spans 14 amino acids.

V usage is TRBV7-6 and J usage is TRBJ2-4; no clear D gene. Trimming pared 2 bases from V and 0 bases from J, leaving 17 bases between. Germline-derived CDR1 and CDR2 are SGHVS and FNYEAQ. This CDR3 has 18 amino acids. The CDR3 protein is CASSLLFRVGLAKNIQYF. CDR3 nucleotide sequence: TGTGCCAGCAGCTTATTGTTTCGGGTCGGTTTAGCCAAAAACATTCAGTACTTC.

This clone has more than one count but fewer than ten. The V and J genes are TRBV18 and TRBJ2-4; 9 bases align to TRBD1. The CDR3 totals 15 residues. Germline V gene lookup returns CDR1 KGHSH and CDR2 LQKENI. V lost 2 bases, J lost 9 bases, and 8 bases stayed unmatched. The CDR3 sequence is CASSPITGQGAIQYF. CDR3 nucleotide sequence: TGTGCCAGCTCACCAATCACGGGACAGGGAGCCATTCAGTACTTC.

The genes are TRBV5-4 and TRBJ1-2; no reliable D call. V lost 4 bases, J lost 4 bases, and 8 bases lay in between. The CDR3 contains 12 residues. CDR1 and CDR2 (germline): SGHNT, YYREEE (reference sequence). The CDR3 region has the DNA TGTGCCAGCAGCCTGATACTCTATGGCTACACCTTC. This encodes CASSLILYGYTF.

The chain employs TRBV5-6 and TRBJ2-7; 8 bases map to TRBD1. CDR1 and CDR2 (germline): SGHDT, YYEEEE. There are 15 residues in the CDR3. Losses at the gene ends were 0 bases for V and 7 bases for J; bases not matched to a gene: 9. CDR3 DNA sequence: TGTGCCAGCAGCTTGGTCTGGACAGGGAGTGCTGAGCAGTACTTC. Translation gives CASSLVWTGSAEQYF.

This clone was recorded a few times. The CDR3 is CASSLQYEQYF. As DNA, the CDR3 is TGTGCCAGCAGCTTACAGTACGAGCAGTACTTC. The J gene is TRBJ2-7, the V gene TRBV7-2; D is ambiguous. Per the germline V gene, CDR1 is SGHTA and CDR2 is FQGNSA. V was clipped by 2 bases and J by 4 bases, with 3 bases between them. The CDR3 is 11 amino acids.

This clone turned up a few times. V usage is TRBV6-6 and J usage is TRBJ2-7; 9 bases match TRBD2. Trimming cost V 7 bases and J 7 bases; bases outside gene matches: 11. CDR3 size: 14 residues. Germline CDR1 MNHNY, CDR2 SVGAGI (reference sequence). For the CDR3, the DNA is TGTGCCAGCAAGGATCCTAGCGGGAAGGGTGAGCAGTACTTC. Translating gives CASKDPSGKGEQYF.

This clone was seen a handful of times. CDR3 protein: CASSSFTGSKKAFF. The CDR3 region has the DNA TGTGCCAGCAGTTCCTTTACGGGATCGAAGAAAGCTTTCTTT. The chain employs TRBV6-5 and TRBJ1-1; D is undetermined. Between the trimmed V and J ends, which lost 4 bases and 9 bases, there was a span of 18 bases. The CDR3 runs 14 residues. The germline V gene has CDR1 MNHEY and CDR2 SVGAGI.

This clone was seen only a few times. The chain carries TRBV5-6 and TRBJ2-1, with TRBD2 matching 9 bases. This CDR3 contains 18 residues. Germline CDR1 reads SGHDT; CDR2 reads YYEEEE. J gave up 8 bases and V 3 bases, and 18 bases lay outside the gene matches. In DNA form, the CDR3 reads TGTGCCAGCAGCTCCCTGATGAGCGGTAGCGGGAGTAGGCATGAGCAGTTCTTC. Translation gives CASSSLMSGSGSRHEQFF.

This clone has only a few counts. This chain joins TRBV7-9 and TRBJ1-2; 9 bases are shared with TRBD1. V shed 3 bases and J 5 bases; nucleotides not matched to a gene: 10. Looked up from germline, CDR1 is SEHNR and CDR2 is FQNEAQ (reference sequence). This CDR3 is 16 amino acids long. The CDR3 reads CASSFGGQGFIYGYTF. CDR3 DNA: TGTGCCAGCAGCTTCGGGGGACAGGGATTTATTTATGGCTACACCTTC.

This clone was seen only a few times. The CDR3 nucleotides read TGCGCCAGCAGCCAAGATCTGGGGAAACTCTACAATGAGCAGTTCTTC. It codes for CASSQDLGKLYNEQFF. The genes are TRBV4-3 and TRBJ2-1; the D is unclear. Germline lookup yields CDR1 LGHNA and CDR2 YSLEER. V was clipped by 0 bases and J by 3 bases, with 12 bases between them. This CDR3 region has 16 residues.

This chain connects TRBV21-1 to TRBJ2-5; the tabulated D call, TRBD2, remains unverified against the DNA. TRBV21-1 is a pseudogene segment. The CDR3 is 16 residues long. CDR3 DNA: TGTGCCAGCAAGGAGTTGGGACTAGCGGGAGAAGAGACCCAGTACTTC. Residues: CASKELGLAGEETQYF.

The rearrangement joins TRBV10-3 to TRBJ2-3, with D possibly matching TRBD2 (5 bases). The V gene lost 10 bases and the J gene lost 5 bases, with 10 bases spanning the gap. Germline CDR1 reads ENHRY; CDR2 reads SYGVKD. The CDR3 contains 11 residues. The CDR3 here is CATGGGDTQYF. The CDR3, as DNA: TGTGCCACCGGTGGAGGAGATACGCAGTATTTT.